Each of the 5 T cell receptor beta chains below was sequenced from the same sample in a study of blood T cells in healthy people across ages. It was with a sample-barcoded 5' primer and a J-beta primer mix that a second PCR of roughly 7 to 12 cycles was run. TCRdb ran MiXCR on the 5' RACE reads and lists one entry per CDR3 protein. Among 700,000 to 950,000 distinct CDR3 sequences listed, 40% to 45% were seen once. Sequenced material: blood. Every receptor here comes from a woman aged 60-75 years in good health.

The chain has TRBV30 and TRBJ1-2; no firm D call. Between the trimmed V and J ends, which lost 7 bases and 8 bases, there was a span of 11 bases. Germline values: CDR1 GTSNPN, CDR2 SVGIG (reference sequence). CDR3 length: 10 residues. This CDR3 is CASAAPGYTF. In DNA form, the CDR3 reads TGTGCCTCCGCGGCCCCGGGCTACACCTTC.

The V and J genes are TRBV21-1 and TRBJ2-4; the table's D call, TRBD1, was not checked against the DNA. TRBV21-1 is termed a pseudogene. There are 12 residues in the CDR3. CDR3: CASSSLRGKQYF. CDR3 sequence (DNA): TGTGCCAGCAGCAGCCTCAGGGGGAAACAGTACTTC.

CDR3 nucleotide sequence: TGTGCCAGCAGCCCTCGCGCTAGCGGGAGAACAGATACGCAGTATTTT. It specifies CASSPRASGRTDTQYF. The chain has TRBV6-2 or TRBV6-3 and TRBJ2-3; TRBD2 matches at 10 bases. J gave up 3 bases and V 6 bases, and 9 bases lay outside the gene matches. Per germline, CDR1 MNHEY and CDR2 SVGEGT. CDR3 length: 16 amino acids.

In this sample, this clonotype turned up many times. The J gene is TRBJ2-3, the V gene TRBV28; D gene unclear. Germline CDR1 MDHEN, CDR2 SYDVKM. The CDR3 is made up of 11 amino acids. Trimming cost V 6 bases and J 5 bases, with 6 bases left between them. This CDR3 reads CASRLQDTQYF. The CDR3 bases are TGTGCCAGCAGGCTTCAAGATACGCAGTATTTT.

Worth noting for this clonotype: A clone one base away is much larger, so this may be a read error. This sequence joins TRBV12-3 or TRBV12-4 and TRBJ2-1, with a weak D call TRBD1 (6 bases). The CDR3 has 15 residues. Trimming took 4 bases from V and 3 from J, leaving 13 bases between them. CDR3 sequence (DNA): TGTGCCAGCAGTTCAATAGGGGGTTACTACAATGAGCAGTTCTTC. Its translation: CASSSIGGYYNEQFF.